This T cell receptor beta chain appears in the sequencing data of a study of blood T cell repertoires in COVID-19. Looking at the study overall: Sources were T cells, B-cell-depleted T cells, or PBMCs; the material itself was cDNA or gDNA.

In the source study's methods: It was from reference gene primer amplification that nucleated cell counts were estimated. TCRdb's table, derived via immunoSEQ multiplex PCR, lists solely in-frame clones and lacks some. For V, J and clone size, that table is used; D and trimming come from the DNA. This repertoire shows tens of thousands of clones, about 91% found once; its top ten account for about 2.5%. After removal of 4 bases from V and 4 bases from J, the junction contained 6 bases not matched to a gene. Per the germline V gene, CDR1 is SGHRS and CDR2 is YFSETQ. This CDR3 region has 14 residues. The source is a human donor with active COVID-19. The donor label of this sample is uncertain. The rearrangement links TRBV5-1 to TRBJ2-5; 8 positions agree with TRBD1. Sequenced input: peripheral blood. DNA for the CDR3: TGCGCCAGCAGCCCCCGGACAGGGCGAGAGACCCAGTACTTC. As protein: CASSPRTGRETQYF.